The present entry profiles one TCR beta chain with its context. These data originate in a study of T cell changes during pregnancy in multiple sclerosis. This CDR3 spans 13 amino acids. Germline CDR1 reads WNHNN; CDR2 reads SYGVQD (reference sequence). Germline trimming cut 3 bases from V and 12 bases from J; bases unmatched to any gene: 8. Clones were read by immunoSEQ multiplex PCR, and TCRdb kept only the in-frame ones, dropping some. The data contain 56,000 or so clones, roughly nine tenths of them seen just once; the ten biggest clones take up about 0.4%. The receptor comes from a female donor with multiple sclerosis, enrolled in a pregnancy study. The J gene is TRBJ2-4, the V gene TRBV10-1; 7 bases are shared with TRBD2. The sequencing here drew on CD4+ T cells from peripheral blood mononuclear cells, taken in the third trimester of pregnancy. The CDR3 region is CASSDGTILSQYF. In DNA, the CDR3 is TGCGCCAGCAGTGATGGGACTATCCTAAGTCAGTACTTC.